Detailed here is one TCR beta chain. The CDR3 totals 14 residues. J gave up 0 bases and V 8 bases, and 6 bases lay outside the gene matches. CDR1 and CDR2 (germline): MDHEN, SYDVKM. The entry originates in a study of technical replicates of blood from four donors. Sequencing was performed with immunoSEQ multiplex PCR; in TCRdb, only in-frame clones are kept and a portion is missing. The repertoire holds 80,000 to 100,000 clones, with 96% as singletons. The receptor's source is a human donor in good health. Sequencing was carried out using T cells isolated from PBMCs. V is TRBV28 and J is TRBJ2-7; 8 bases agree with TRBD1. CDR3 nucleotide sequence: TGTGCCAGCGGTGCGACAGGGGTCTCCTACGAGCAGTACTTC. Its protein product is CASGATGVSYEQYF.